One sample yielded the 13 T cell receptor beta chains listed below, sequenced in a study of long-term antiretroviral therapy in people with HIV. The immunoSEQ assay was v3.0, run at survey level. TCRdb keeps only in-frame clones here, not all; method: immunoSEQ multiplex PCR. The table records tens of thousands of clones, around 81% of them present only once. This sample comprised unsorted PBMCs, obtained 1.5 years after starting antiretroviral therapy. Every receptor here comes from a young man with HIV.

V is TRBV2 and J is TRBJ2-1; D might be TRBD1 (6 bases). V dropped 5 bases and J dropped 4 bases, with 6 bases sitting between them. Germline CDR1 SNHLY, CDR2 FYNNEI. CDR3 size: 12 residues. The CDR3, as DNA: TGTGCCAGCAGTCAGGGGTACAATGAGCAGTTCTTC. It encodes CASSQGYNEQFF.

This chain connects TRBV7-9 to TRBJ2-5; no clear D. This CDR3 spans 13 amino acids. V was shortened by 3 bases and J by 2 bases, with 7 bases between the two germline ends. In germline, CDR1 is SEHNR, CDR2 FQNEAQ (reference sequence). The CDR3: CASSFESQETQYF. DNA of the CDR3: TGTGCCAGCAGCTTTGAGTCTCAAGAGACCCAGTACTTC.

This sequence joins TRBV5-1 and TRBJ1-1; possible D gene TRBD1, 5 bases. Germline assignment: CDR1 SGHRS and CDR2 YFSETQ. Trimming left V 5 bases short and J 4 bases short, with 15 bases between. This CDR3 contains 14 residues. The CDR3 bases are TGCGCCAGCAGTTTTTCGAGGGACGGCACTGAAGCTTTCTTT. Translating gives CASSFSRDGTEAFF.

The rearrangement joins TRBV10-2 to TRBJ2-1, with 10 nucleotides matching TRBD2. Germline V gene data show CDR1 as WSHSY and CDR2 as SAAADI. With V trimmed by 4 bases and J by 6 bases, 3 bases remained unmatched. The CDR3 length is 14 residues. The CDR3 DNA is TGCGCCAGCAGTGTAGAGCGGGGGGGCAATGAGCAGTTCTTC. This codes for CASSVERGGNEQFF.

In this sample, this clone turned up once. The CDR3 spells CASSNRPFESDTQYF. For the CDR3, the DNA is TGTGCCAGTAGTAACCGGCCTTTCGAGTCAGATACGCAGTATTTT. V and J are TRBV19 and TRBJ2-3; D not resolved. The CDR3 has 15 residues. Germline-derived CDR1 and CDR2 are LNHDA and SQIVND (reference sequence). V lost 4 bases and J lost 4, with 15 bases in between.

This chain joins TRBV7-9 and TRBJ2-6; TRBD1 might be the D (7 bases). With 11 bases removed from V and 0 bases from J, the gap between germline ends came to 17 bases. Per the germline V gene, CDR1 is SEHNR and CDR2 is FQNEAQ (reference sequence). This CDR3 region has 16 residues. For the CDR3, the DNA is TGTGCCTTGGGGGGACAGTCGAGCTCTGGGGCCAACGTCCTGACTTTC. This sequence encodes CALGGQSSSGANVLTF.

The genes are TRBV28 and TRBJ1-1; TRBD1 agrees at 10 bases. V was clipped by 7 bases and J by 5 bases; unmatched bases: 13. CDR3 length: 16 amino acids. CDR1 and CDR2 (germline): MDHEN, SYDVKM. CDR3 DNA sequence: TGTGCCAGCACTTTGACAGGGGGCTTTCGTGGGACTGAAGCTTTCTTT. Amino acids: CASTLTGGFRGTEAFF.

This chain links TRBV7-6 with TRBJ2-7; possible D gene TRBD1, 6 bases. From germline, CDR1 is SGHVS and CDR2 FNYEAQ. V lost 5 bases to trimming and J lost 3 bases, with 20 bases between them. The CDR3 is 16 residues long. The CDR3 DNA reads as TGTGCCAGCAGCCCAAGCACCGGGACAATTTTCTACGAGCAGTACTTC. Its protein is CASSPSTGTIFYEQYF.

V and J are TRBV10-3 and TRBJ1-1; D gene unclear. Germline lookup yields CDR1 ENHRY and CDR2 SYGVKD. V was shortened by 8 bases and J by 0 bases, with 13 bases between the two germline ends. The CDR3 spans 14 residues. CDR3 loop: CAIRGRAMNTEAFF. CDR3 in DNA: TGTGCCATCCGAGGGCGGGCCATGAACACTGAAGCTTTCTTT.

The J gene is TRBJ1-2, the V gene TRBV9, with D unresolved. Germline V gene data show CDR1 as SGDLS and CDR2 as YYNGEE. The CDR3 runs 15 residues. Trimming removed 3 bases from V and 4 bases from J, with 16 bases in between. CDR3 coding DNA: TGTGCCAGCAGCGGAGGAATCCCTGGAGGCTATGGCTACACCTTC. Its protein is CASSGGIPGGYGYTF.

There are a few counts of this clone. The chain couples TRBV4-2 to TRBJ2-1; no clear D gene. Trimming shortened V by 0 bases and J by 3 bases, and 9 bases separated the two germline ends. Germline CDR1 reads LGHNA; CDR2 reads YNFKEQ. This CDR3 has 15 amino acids. The CDR3 region has the DNA TGTGCCAGCAGCCAAGATCGTGGCAGCTACAATGAGCAGTTCTTC. Translation gives CASSQDRGSYNEQFF.

This chain uses TRBV9 with TRBJ1-2; perhaps TRBD1 as D (6 bases). CDR1 SGDLS and CDR2 YYNGEE come from the germline V gene. Trimming cost V 4 bases and J 4 bases, with 8 bases left between them. CDR3 size: 12 residues. The CDR3 region has the DNA TGTGCCAGCAGCAAGGGGGGCTATGGCTACACCTTC. Its protein product is CASSKGGYGYTF.

This clone was seen only a few times. J is TRBJ2-1 and V is TRBV7-9; 7 bases agree with TRBD1. The germline gives CDR1 SEHNR, CDR2 FQNEAQ (reference sequence). The length of the CDR3 is 16 residues. Trimming at V came to 3 bases and at J to 3 bases, leaving 8 bases not matched to a gene. Written as DNA, the CDR3 is TGTGCCAGCAGCTTGAGGGCCCAGGGGGACTACAATGAGCAGTTCTTC. Protein sequence: CASSLRAQGDYNEQFF.